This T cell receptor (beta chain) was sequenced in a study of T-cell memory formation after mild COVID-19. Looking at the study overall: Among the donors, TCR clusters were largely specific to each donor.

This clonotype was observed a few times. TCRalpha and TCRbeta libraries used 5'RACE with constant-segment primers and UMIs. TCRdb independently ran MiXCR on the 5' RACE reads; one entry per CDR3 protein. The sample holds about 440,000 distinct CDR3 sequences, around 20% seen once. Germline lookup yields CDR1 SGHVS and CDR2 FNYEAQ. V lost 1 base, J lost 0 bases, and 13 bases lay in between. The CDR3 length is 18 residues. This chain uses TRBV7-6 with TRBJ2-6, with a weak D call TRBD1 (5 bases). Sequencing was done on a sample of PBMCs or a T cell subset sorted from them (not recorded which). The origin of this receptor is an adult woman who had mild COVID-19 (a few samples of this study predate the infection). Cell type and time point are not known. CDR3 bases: TGTGCCAGCAGCTTAGTTGAGACAGCCGCCTCTGGGGCCAACGTCCTGACTTTC. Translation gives CASSLVETAASGANVLTF.